The sequence of this TCR beta chain was determined in a study of cytomegalovirus exposure and HLA in healthy donors. Germline values: CDR1 MNHEY, CDR2 SVGAGI. The CDR3 length is 12 residues. Trimming cost V 6 bases and J 7 bases, with 12 bases left between them. As for this clone: What it binds is not known.

Study-wide findings and caveats: The authors confirmed in vitro that a few CMV-associated chains were specific for CMV antigens. Within the data, a cluster of highly shared sequence variants was likely a sequencing artifact. Associated with cytomegalovirus, according to the listing, were 150 to 200 TCR beta chains.

Each of the donors was a healthy bone marrow donor. Primers: 60 Vbeta forward and 13 Jbeta reverse. TCRdb's copy holds only in-frame clones and misses some; the assay was immunoSEQ multiplex PCR. The data hold about 170,000 clones, with around 76% observed a single time. The V gene is TRBV6-5, the J gene TRBJ1-1, with D maybe TRBD1 (5 bases). The sequence was obtained from a female donor in good health and CMV-seronegative. Sequences were obtained from PBMCs. This CDR3 is CASRGTINEAFF. CDR3 nucleotides: TGTGCCAGCAGGGGGACTATAAATGAAGCTTTCTTT.